This T cell receptor beta chain comes out of a study of shared clonotypes between healthy human individuals. General study points: Naive subsets tended to show greater estimated richness than memory subsets. It was the non-shared clonotypes that had lower generation probabilities than clonotypes shared by all four donors.

Sorted-subset replicate PCRs used 200 ng DNA, approximately 33,000 T cell genomes. Assay used: immunoSEQ multiplex PCR; TCRdb lists only in-frame clones, some missing. The data contain about 2,100,000 clones, just over 90% of them singletons. Comments on this clone: Its antigen is unknown.

V lost 3 bases and J 4 bases, leaving 15 bases between the germline ends. Germline V gene sequence: CDR1 LNHDA, CDR2 SQIVND (reference sequence). The CDR3 sequence is 15 residues long. Naive CD8 cells comprised CD45RO-negative, CCR7-positively selected cells, excluding terminally differentiated effector memory CD45RA+ cells. This TCR derives from a man younger than 30 in good health. Some clones in this sample may be carry-over from other donors' samples. The chain uses TRBV19 and TRBJ1-2; D may be TRBD1 (6 bases). Sequencing was carried out using naive CD8+ T cells from PBMCs. CDR3 nucleotides: TGTGCCAGTAGTATCCCTCCCGGACAGCCCTATGGCTACACCTTC. This translates into CASSIPPGQPYGYTF. Based on the CDR3 plus reference TRBV19 and TRBJ1-2, the full variable domain is DGGITQSPKYLFRKEGQNVTLSCEQNLNHDAMYWYRQDPGQGLRLIYYSQIVNDFQKGDIAEGYSVSREKKESFPLTVTSAQKNPTAFYLCASSIPPGQPYGYTFGSGTRLTVV.